This T cell receptor (beta chain) was captured by sequencing in a study of cytomegalovirus exposure and HLA in healthy donors. Primers for the PCR totalled 60 Vbeta and 13 Jbeta. Assay used: immunoSEQ multiplex PCR; TCRdb lists only in-frame clones, some missing. Among some 65,000 clones listed, approximately 82% were seen once. Study findings and constraints: An analysis done earlier found most TCR beta V segments productive about 87% or about 30% of the time.

Concerning this clone: Its matching antigen is unknown.

The CDR3 is 16 amino acids. Germline trimming cut 4 bases from V and 1 base from J; bases unmatched to any gene: 7. Germline V gene data show CDR1 as MGHRA and CDR2 as YSYEKL. This receptor was taken from a girl between 5 and 17 years old in good health and CMV-seropositive. The chain joins TRBV4-1 to TRBJ2-7; 10 bases are a match to TRBD1. Sequences were obtained from PBMCs. CDR3 sequence reads: CASSPRGQGPSYEQYF. Written as DNA, the CDR3 is TGCGCCAGCAGCCCCCGGGGACAGGGGCCGTCCTACGAGCAGTACTTC.